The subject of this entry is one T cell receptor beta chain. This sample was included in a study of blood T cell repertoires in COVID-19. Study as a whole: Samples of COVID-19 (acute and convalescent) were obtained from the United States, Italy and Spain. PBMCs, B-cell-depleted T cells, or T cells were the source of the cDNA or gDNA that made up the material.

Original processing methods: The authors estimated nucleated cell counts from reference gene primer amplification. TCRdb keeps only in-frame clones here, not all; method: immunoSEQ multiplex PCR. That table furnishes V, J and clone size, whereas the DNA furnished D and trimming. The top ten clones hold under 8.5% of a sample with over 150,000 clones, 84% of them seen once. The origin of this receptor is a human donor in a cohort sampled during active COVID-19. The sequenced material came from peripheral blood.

The CDR3 DNA sequence: TGTGCCAGCAGCCCGGGACTAGCCGTCGTAAATGAGCAGTTCTTC. Amino acids: CASSPGLAVVNEQFF. The chain combines TRBV4-2 with TRBJ2-1, with 9 bases that match TRBD2. This CDR3 contains 15 residues. The V and J ends lost 4 bases and 7 bases, in that order; junction bases with no gene match: 8. Looked up from germline, CDR1 is LGHNA and CDR2 is YNFKEQ.